Below, 31 T cell receptor beta chains from the same sample are listed, as sequenced in a study of blood T cell repertoires in COVID-19. This table comes from immunoSEQ multiplex PCR, and its TCRdb copy is limited to in-frame clones, with some not included. The sample holds 150,000 or so clones, approximately 88% seen once. What was sequenced was PBMCs or T cells enriched from blood (not recorded which). The origin of the receptors is a man in his 70s who had been exposed to COVID-19.

V and J are TRBV24-1 and TRBJ2-3, with 9 bases matching TRBD2. CDR3 size: 18 residues. Germline CDR1 is KGHDR and CDR2 is SFDVKD. Trimming took 5 bases from V and 7 from J; bases not matched to a gene: 18. CDR3 region: CATSGSGYSGSLVNTQYF. The CDR3 DNA follows: TGTGCCACCAGTGGTTCGGGATATAGCGGGAGTCTTGTGAATACGCAGTATTTT.

V and J are TRBV7-2 and TRBJ2-4; D not certain. V lost 5 bases and J 1 base, leaving 12 bases between the germline ends. The CDR3 loop spans 15 amino acids. CDR1 is SGHTA, CDR2 FQGNSA, per germline. The CDR3 sequence is CASSPSGQAKNIQYF. In DNA, the CDR3 is TGTGCCAGCAGCCCTTCTGGGCAGGCCAAAAACATTCAGTACTTC.

The chain is built from TRBV29-1 and TRBJ1-2; D uncertain. The CDR3 covers 19 residues. CDR1 SQVTM and CDR2 ANQGSEA come from the germline V gene. With 5 bases removed from V and 1 base from J, the gap between germline ends came to 29 bases. The CDR3 region is CSVFGLIYGDRELNYGYTF. DNA of the CDR3: TGCAGCGTTTTTGGCCTTATATACGGGGATAGAGAGCTTAACTATGGCTACACCTTC. Full variable domain (rest looked up from reference TRBV29-1 and TRBJ1-2): SAVISQKPSRDICQRGTSLTIQCQVDSQVTMMFWYRQQPGQSLTLIATANQGSEATYESGFVIDKFPISRPNLTFSTLTVSNMSPEDSSIYLCSVFGLIYGDRELNYGYTFGSGTRLTVV.

J is TRBJ2-2 and V is TRBV5-1; possibly TRBD2 for D (6 bases). Trimming removed 2 bases from V and 1 base from J, with 12 bases in between. The CDR3 loop spans 16 amino acids. Germline-derived CDR1 and CDR2 are SGHRS and YFSETQ. This CDR3 reads CASSFPGLQNTGELFF. CDR3 nucleotides: TGCGCCAGCAGCTTCCCGGGACTCCAGAACACCGGGGAGCTGTTTTTT.

The gene calls are TRBV6-5 and TRBJ1-5; possibly TRBD1 for D (5 bases). CDR3 length equals 14 residues. V was clipped by 7 bases and J by 6 bases, with 16 bases between them. CDR1 is MNHEY, CDR2 SVGAGI, per germline. For the CDR3, the DNA is TGTGCCAGCAAAGAGTTGACAGTCGCTCAGCCCCAGCATTTT. This gives the protein CASKELTVAQPQHF.

This clone was counted a few times. V gene TRBV6-5 combines with J gene TRBJ1-2; TRBD1 might be the D (6 bases). This CDR3 contains 14 residues. V gave up 6 bases and J gave up 8 bases, with 19 bases separating them. Looked up from germline, CDR1 is MNHEY and CDR2 is SVGAGI. The CDR3 loop is CASRLPGTKEGYTF. CDR3 in DNA: TGTGCCAGCAGACTACCCGGGACAAAGGAGGGCTACACCTTC.

The V gene is TRBV6-1, the J gene TRBJ1-3; D gene ambiguous. The germline V and J ends were trimmed by 3 bases and 2 bases, with 5 bases remaining between them. The CDR3 consists of 13 residues. Germline CDR1 and CDR2: MNHNS and SASEGT. The CDR3 reads CASSEGPGNTIYF. The CDR3 DNA reads TGTGCCAGCAGTGAGGGCCCTGGAAACACCATATATTTT.

This chain uses TRBV7-6 with TRBJ1-4, with a tentative D call TRBD1 (5 bases). Trimming pared 3 bases from V and 0 bases from J, leaving 11 bases between. CDR1 and CDR2 (germline): SGHVS, FNYEAQ. The CDR3 runs 16 residues. This CDR3 reads CASSLGGQATNEKLFF. The CDR3 DNA reads TGTGCCAGCAGCTTGGGCGGACAAGCAACTAATGAAAAACTGTTTTTT.

V usage is TRBV19 and J usage is TRBJ2-3; TRBD1 agrees at 7 bases. The CDR3 extends over 13 amino acids. The V gene's germline CDR1 is LNHDA and CDR2 SQIVND (reference sequence). The ends lost 6 bases at V and 5 bases at J; junction bases unmatched: 5. CDR3 amino acids: CASRSTGKDTQYF. CDR3 nucleotide sequence: TGTGCCAGTAGGTCGACAGGGAAAGATACGCAGTATTTT.

The V and J genes are TRBV6-5 and TRBJ1-1; no definite D call. The ends were cut back, 0 bases at V and 1 base at J, with 9 bases in the middle. The CDR3 is made up of 15 amino acids. Per germline, CDR1 MNHEY and CDR2 SVGAGI. Here the CDR3 reads CASSYSRLGNTEAFF. The CDR3 DNA follows: TGTGCCAGCAGTTACTCGCGGCTAGGGAACACTGAAGCTTTCTTT.

The chain recombines TRBV1 with TRBJ2-7; the D segment call TRBD1 is taken from the table without a DNA check. TRBV1 is a known pseudogene. This CDR3 spans 15 amino acids. This CDR3 reads CTSSRRGQGTYEQYF. DNA for the CDR3: TGCACCAGCAGCCGGCGGGGACAGGGTACGTACGAGCAGTACTTC.

The V call is TRBV2, the J call TRBJ1-3; 8 positions agree with TRBD1. Unmatched junction bases numbered 2, after V lost 5 bases and J lost 2 bases. Looked up from germline, CDR1 is SNHLY and CDR2 is FYNNEI. CDR3 length: 14 amino acids. The CDR3 DNA is TGTGCCAGCAGTAGACAGGGGACTGGAAACACCATATATTTT. Amino acid sequence: CASSRQGTGNTIYF.

This clone is a singleton in its sample. CDR3 sequence reads: CSVGHNTGELFF. The CDR3 nucleotides are TGCAGCGTAGGACATAACACCGGGGAGCTGTTTTTT. The rearrangement links TRBV29-1 to TRBJ2-2; D is possibly TRBD1 (5 bases). The germline V gene encodes CDR1 SQVTM and CDR2 ANQGSEA. The CDR3 runs 12 residues. The germline V and J ends were trimmed by 6 bases and 2 bases, with 7 bases remaining between them.

This clone was seen once. The J gene is TRBJ1-2, the V gene TRBV5-4, with 9 bases matching TRBD1. The CDR3 sequence is 15 residues long. J lost 8 bases, V lost 5 bases, and 13 bases had no gene match. Germline V gives CDR1 SGHNT, CDR2 YYREEE (reference sequence). CDR3 sequence (DNA): TGTGCCAGCAGGGACAGGGGAGGGAGCGTTACAGGCTACACCTTC. It is translated as CASRDRGGSVTGYTF.

This clone was counted once. This rearrangement joins TRBV9 to TRBJ2-7; 7 bases map to TRBD2. CDR3 size: 16 residues. With 0 bases clipped from V and 3 bases from J, the junction kept 9 bases outside the gene matches. Germline V CDR1 and CDR2: SGDLS, YYNGEE. CDR3 DNA: TGTGCCAGCAGCGTAGGTCTAGCGGAGGGATTCTACGAGCAGTACTTC. Protein product: CASSVGLAEGFYEQYF.

V gene TRBV5-6 combines with J gene TRBJ1-2; 12 bases line up with TRBD1. After removal of 5 bases from V and 8 bases from J, the junction contained 16 bases not matched to a gene. CDR3 length: 17 amino acids. Germline V lookup: CDR1 SGHDT, CDR2 YYEEEE. CDR3 sequence (DNA): TGTGCCAGCAGTCCCGGCACACGGGGACAGGGGGCGTGGGGCTACACCTTC. It specifies CASSPGTRGQGAWGYTF.

This clone was counted a few times. The rearrangement joins TRBV6-5 to TRBJ2-3; D gene ambiguous. Germline lookup yields CDR1 MNHEY and CDR2 SVGAGI. CDR3 length: 13 amino acids. Trimming removed 2 bases from V and 6 bases from J, with 9 bases in between. CDR3 DNA sequence: TGTGCCAGCAGTTACAGCTCTATGGATACGCAGTATTTT. Translated, it gives CASSYSSMDTQYF.

In its sample, this clone was seen once. The chain employs TRBV5-8 and TRBJ1-5, with 10 positions matching TRBD1. Germline CDR1 SGHTS, CDR2 YDEGEE. V was pared by 4 bases and J by 1 base, with 5 bases of the junction left unmatched. This CDR3 is built from 16 residues. The CDR3 DNA follows: TGTGCCAGCAGCAAGGGACAGGGGATGAGCAATCAGCCCCAGCATTTT. It encodes CASSKGQGMSNQPQHF.

As DNA, the CDR3 is TGCAGCGTCTTTAACAGGGGTGGCACTGAAGCTTTCTTT. Amino acid sequence: CSVFNRGGTEAFF. This chain uses TRBV29-1 with TRBJ1-1, with 7 positions matching TRBD1. The ends lost 6 bases at V and 4 bases at J; junction bases unmatched: 8. This CDR3 spans 13 amino acids. The germline gives CDR1 SQVTM, CDR2 ANQGSEA. Using reference TRBV29-1 and TRBJ1-1 for the parts outside the CDR3, the full variable domain is SAVISQKPSRDICQRGTSLTIQCQVDSQVTMMFWYRQQPGQSLTLIATANQGSEATYESGFVIDKFPISRPNLTFSTLTVSNMSPEDSSIYLCSVFNRGGTEAFFGQGTRLTVV.

This chain joins TRBV6-5 and TRBJ1-1; a possible D gene is TRBD1 (6 bases). V was cut by 5 bases and J by 8 bases, with 15 bases left in between. This CDR3 spans 13 amino acids. CDR1 is MNHEY and CDR2 is SVGAGI in the germline V gene. CDR3 region: CASSPTGLREAFF. CDR3 DNA sequence: TGTGCCAGCAGTCCCACAGGGCTCAGGGAAGCTTTCTTT.

As for this clone: The same CDR3 can be traced to other DNA sequences in this sample. CDR3 nucleotide sequence: TGTGCCAGCAGCGCACCGGGACAGGGGAACTATGGCTACACCTTC. Translating gives CASSAPGQGNYGYTF. The V gene is TRBV9, the J gene TRBJ1-2; TRBD1 aligns across 10 bases. Germline CDR1 and CDR2: SGDLS and YYNGEE. V dropped 3 bases and J dropped 2; count of bases not matched to a gene: 4. The CDR3 is 15 amino acids.

This rearrangement joins TRBV13 to TRBJ2-7; 7 bases line up with TRBD1. Germline V gene lookup returns CDR1 PRHDT and CDR2 FYEKMQ (reference sequence). Unmatched junction bases numbered 8, after V lost 2 bases and J lost 1 base. This CDR3 spans 16 amino acids. The CDR3 DNA reads as TGTGCCAGCAGCTTAATGGGACAGAGGCTTTCCTACGAGCAGTACTTC. This codes for CASSLMGQRLSYEQYF.

J is TRBJ2-7 and V is TRBV11-2, with TRBD1 identical over 7 bases. This CDR3 contains 14 residues. V lost 1 base, J lost 3 bases, and 3 bases stayed unmatched. Looked up from germline, CDR1 is SGHAT and CDR2 is FQNNGV. CDR3 sequence: CASSLGPGGYEQYF. CDR3 DNA sequence: TGTGCCAGCAGCTTAGGTCCAGGGGGCTACGAGCAGTACTTC.

This chain connects TRBV19 to TRBJ2-5; 8 bases are a match to TRBD1. Germline V gives CDR1 LNHDA, CDR2 SQIVND (reference sequence). The CDR3 totals 12 residues. Germline trimming cut 5 bases from V and 5 bases from J; bases unmatched to any gene: 1. The CDR3 loop is CASSHRGETQYF. The CDR3 nucleotides are TGTGCCAGTAGTCACAGGGGGGAGACCCAGTACTTC.

The V gene is TRBV5-1, the J gene TRBJ1-2; 7 positions match TRBD1. Trimming took 4 bases from V and 6 from J; bases not matched to a gene: 6. The CDR3 has 13 amino acids. The germline gives CDR1 SGHRS, CDR2 YFSETQ. The CDR3 protein is CASSITGANGYTF. The CDR3 region has the DNA TGCGCCAGCAGCATCACAGGGGCCAATGGCTACACCTTC.

Ten or more counts support this clone. The chain joins TRBV11-2 to TRBJ2-7; maybe TRBD2 (5 bases). In germline, CDR1 is SGHAT, CDR2 FQNNGV. The CDR3 sequence is 14 residues long. The V gene lost 4 bases and the J gene lost 9 bases, with 19 bases spanning the gap. CDR3 coding DNA: TGTGCCAGCAGCTACCCTCGGGCTAGCAGTGTGCAGTACTTC. It encodes CASSYPRASSVQYF.

The rearrangement uses TRBV6-5 and TRBJ2-1, with D hard to call. This CDR3 is built from 15 residues. V gave up 2 bases and J gave up 0 bases, with 8 bases separating them. Germline V lookup: CDR1 MNHEY, CDR2 SVGAGI. CDR3 sequence: CASSYRQASYNEQFF. In nucleotides, the CDR3 is TGTGCCAGCAGTTACCGCCAGGCCTCCTACAATGAGCAGTTCTTC.

The rearrangement links TRBV19 to TRBJ2-1, with 12 bases lining up with TRBD2. This CDR3 has 14 residues. From germline, CDR1 is LNHDA and CDR2 SQIVND (reference sequence). Trimming took 7 bases from V and 2 from J; bases not matched to a gene: 0. The CDR3 protein is CASTSGGAYNEQFF. CDR3 DNA: TGTGCCAGTACTAGCGGGGGGGCCTACAATGAGCAGTTCTTC.

This clone was seen only once. The chain recombines TRBV5-1 with TRBJ1-3; TRBD1 aligns across 7 bases. Per the germline V gene, CDR1 is SGHRS and CDR2 is YFSETQ. This CDR3 spans 15 amino acids. With 0 bases clipped from V and 8 bases from J, the junction kept 8 bases outside the gene matches. The CDR3 DNA reads as TGCGCCAGCAGCTTGGACAGGCCCAGGGGGGACACCATATATTTT. It yields the protein CASSLDRPRGDTIYF.

The genes are TRBV3-1 (or the pseudogene TRBV3-2) and TRBJ1-4; TRBD1 matches 7 bases. The CDR3 has 15 amino acids. The V and J ends lost 4 bases and 4 bases, in that order; junction bases with no gene match: 6. Germline CDR1 and CDR2: LGHDT and YNNKEL (reference sequence). CDR3 protein: CASSPTAGGNEKLFF. For the CDR3, the DNA is TGTGCCAGCAGCCCCACGGCAGGGGGTAATGAAAAACTGTTTTTT.

This clone has a handful of counts. The rearrangement links TRBV2 to TRBJ1-2, with D possibly TRBD1 on 5 matching bases. The CDR3 is 14 amino acids. V gave up 7 bases and J gave up 5 bases, with 17 bases separating them. CDR1 is SNHLY and CDR2 is FYNNEI in the germline V gene. The CDR3 DNA sequence: TGTGCCAGCATTAACGGGGGGTCGGTATATGGCTACACCTTC. Its translation: CASINGGSVYGYTF.